Listed below are T cell receptor beta chains from one sample, sequenced in a study of T-cell memory formation after mild COVID-19. In TCRdb, the 5' RACE reads were re-called with MiXCR into one record per CDR3 protein. The data hold approximately 570,000 distinct CDR3 sequences, with about a sixth observed a single time. Sequenced: PBMCs or a T cell subset sorted from them (not recorded which). These receptors originate from an adult woman who had mild COVID-19 (a few samples of this study predate the infection). Cell type and time point are not known. Both conserved end residues are part of each CDR3. A D gene is named only where the DNA matches it firmly. Only some rows state a clone size, as once, few, many or a class for expanded clones.

cdr3_nt cdr3_aa clone_size v_call d_call j_call
TGTGCCACCAGTGATCCCGGGTGGACAGATACGCAGTATTTT CATSDPGWTDTQYF . TRBV24-1 . TRBJ2-3
TGCGCCAGCAGCCCTGTGTCGGGGGGCGGTAACATTCAGTACTTC CASSPVSGGGNIQYF many TRBV5-1 . TRBJ2-4
TGTGCCAGCAGCCTCCTATACCCGGAGGGGGAGCAGTTCTTC CASSLLYPEGEQFF . TRBV7-2 . TRBJ2-1
TGTGCCAGCAGTCCCACGAGAGGGACAGCGGAGGCGTACAATGAGCAGTTCTTC CASSPTRGTAEAYNEQFF . TRBV12-3/TRBV12-4 TRBD1 TRBJ2-1
TGTGCCACCAGCAGAGATCAGGGCATTACCGATACGCAGTATTTT CATSRDQGITDTQYF few TRBV15 . TRBJ2-3
TGTGCCAGCAGTTTGGGGGCGCCGGGGAATGAGCAGTTCTTC CASSLGAPGNEQFF few TRBV12-3/TRBV12-4 . TRBJ2-1
TGTGCCAGCAGCCTATTACACAGGGCCGGGAACACCGGGGAGCTGTTTTTT CASSLLHRAGNTGELFF few TRBV7-2 . TRBJ2-2
TGTGCCAGCAGTTACTCCGCCGCCGGTACGCAGTATTTT CASSYSAAGTQYF few TRBV6-5 . TRBJ2-3
TGTGCCGTGGGGGGCTATGGCTACACCTTC CAVGGYGYTF once TRBV6-6 . TRBJ1-2
TGTGCCAGCAGCCACCGAGGACTAGCGGGGTCCTACGAGCAGTACTTC CASSHRGLAGSYEQYF . TRBV4-2 TRBD2 TRBJ2-7
TGTGCCAGCAGCTTGGGGAGCGGTCACGAAGAGACCCAGTACTTC CASSLGSGHEETQYF few TRBV5-4 . TRBJ2-5
TGTGCCAGCAGCCTATCGGAGACGGGGCCCTACGAGCAGTACTTC CASSLSETGPYEQYF . TRBV4-2 . TRBJ2-7
TGTGCCAGCAGCCAAGTATTAGCGCCCATCTACAATGAGCAGTTCTTC CASSQVLAPIYNEQFF few TRBV14 . TRBJ2-1
TGTGCCACCAGTGATTTGTCGGGGGAGGCAGGCAACAATGAGCAGTTCTTC CATSDLSGEAGNNEQFF few TRBV24-1 . TRBJ2-1
TGTGCCATCAGTGAGAGACTACTAGCGGGAAGTACCTACGAGCAGTACTTC CAISERLLAGSTYEQYF . TRBV10-3 TRBD2 TRBJ2-7
TGCAGCGTACAAGACACGGGTCATAATGGCTACACCTTC CSVQDTGHNGYTF . TRBV29-1 . TRBJ1-2
TGTGCCAGCAGCTTAGTAGCAGGCTTTCTCACAGATACGCAGTATTTT CASSLVAGFLTDTQYF few TRBV11-2 . TRBJ2-3
TGTGCCAGCAGCCCGGGCACCTACCCATACAATGAGCAGTTCTTC CASSPGTYPYNEQFF . TRBV14 . TRBJ2-1
TGTGCCAGCAGCCGTGCCGACACCAATGAGCAGTTCTTC CASSRADTNEQFF . TRBV11-2 . TRBJ2-1
TGTGCCACCAGTGACCCAAGGCCACCCCCCCACAATGAGCAGTTCTTC CATSDPRPPPHNEQFF many TRBV24-1 . TRBJ2-1
TGCAGCGGCGTCCTAGCGGGAGGGCCCGGTGAGCAGTTCTTC CSGVLAGGPGEQFF . TRBV29-1 TRBD2 TRBJ2-1
TGTGCCACCAGCAGAGATGTTGGCGGAACCTACAATGAGCAGTTCTTC CATSRDVGGTYNEQFF few TRBV15 . TRBJ2-1
TGTGCCAGCAGCCAAGGGGTACACACAGATACGCAGTATTTT CASSQGVHTDTQYF few TRBV9 . TRBJ2-3
TGTGCCAGCAGCGTAAAAGGCGGGAGCTCCTACGAGCAGTACTTC CASSVKGGSSYEQYF . TRBV9 TRBD2 TRBJ2-7
TGCGCCAGCAGCTTGGCCGGGACTAGCGCCGAGCAGTACTTC CASSLAGTSAEQYF few TRBV5-1 TRBD2 TRBJ2-7
TGTGCCAGCTCACCAGGGCGGCAGGAAAAACTGTTTTTT CASSPGRQEKLFF . TRBV18 . TRBJ1-4
TGTGCCAGCAGTTTACGCGGGATTACTGAAGCTTTCTTT CASSLRGITEAFF few TRBV27 . TRBJ1-1
TGTGCCAGCAGCTTGGGACGAAATATCTACGAGCAGTACTTC CASSLGRNIYEQYF few TRBV5-6 . TRBJ2-7
TGTGCCAGCAAGGTGCAGGGGTCCCCTTGGGGGGCCAACGTCCTGACTTTC CASKVQGSPWGANVLTF few TRBV7-8 . TRBJ2-6
TGTGCCAGCTCACCGGCAGGGTCGAACTACGAGCAGTACTTC CASSPAGSNYEQYF . TRBV18 . TRBJ2-7
TGTGCCAGCAGGACAGGGGCAGCAGGGGGCTACACCTTC CASRTGAAGGYTF few TRBV12-3/TRBV12-4 TRBD1 TRBJ1-2
TGCGCCAGCAGCCATGGGGACAGGGGCTACGAGCAGTACTTC CASSHGDRGYEQYF . TRBV4-1 TRBD1 TRBJ2-7
TGCGCCAGCACCCGACAGGCGGCCACTGAAGCTTTCTTT CASTRQAATEAFF few TRBV4-1 . TRBJ1-1
TGTGCCAGCAGCCTTACGGGACAGCCCTACGAGCAGTACTTC CASSLTGQPYEQYF few TRBV7-9 TRBD1 TRBJ2-7
TGTGCCAGCAGCGCCGGACTAGCGGGGCTACAGGGAGATACGCAGTATTTT CASSAGLAGLQGDTQYF few TRBV11-1 TRBD2 TRBJ2-3
TGTGCCACCAGTGATTTTAGCGGGGCGGAGCAGTTCTTC CATSDFSGAEQFF . TRBV24-1 TRBD2 TRBJ2-1
TGTGCCAGCAGCCCAGGGGACGGAATGAACACTGAAGCTTTCTTT CASSPGDGMNTEAFF . TRBV7-6 . TRBJ1-1
TGTGCCAGCAGCTTAGATTTTACAGGAGGAAACACCATATATTTT CASSLDFTGGNTIYF . TRBV11-2 . TRBJ1-3
TGTGCCACCCAGAAGGTGGCGAACACTGAAGCTTTCTTT CATQKVANTEAFF few TRBV15 . TRBJ1-1
TGTGCCATCAGAAACGGACTAGCGGAAAAAAGCACAGATACGCAGTATTTT CAIRNGLAEKSTDTQYF many TRBV10-3 TRBD2 TRBJ2-3
TGTGCCAGCAGTCGCCAGAATACATATACTGAAGCTTTCTTT CASSRQNTYTEAFF few TRBV12-3/TRBV12-4 . TRBJ1-1
TGCGCCAGCAGCCGACGTGTAATGGACCGTTACTACAATGAGCAGTTCTTC CASSRRVMDRYYNEQFF . TRBV4-3 . TRBJ2-1
TGTGCCAGCAGCCCCCGACAGGGAATAGGTACTGAAGCTTTCTTT CASSPRQGIGTEAFF . TRBV13 TRBD1 TRBJ1-1
TGTGCCAGCCTGACTCGGACAGGCGACTACGAGCAGTACTTC CASLTRTGDYEQYF few TRBV27 TRBD1 TRBJ2-7
TGTGCCAGCAGCTTGATAGCGGACAATGAGCAGTTCTTC CASSLIADNEQFF once TRBV11-3 . TRBJ2-1